The 3 T cell receptor beta chains reported below all come from one sample, sequenced in a study of shared clonotypes between healthy human individuals. Positive CCR7 selection of CD45RO-negative cells yielded the naive CD8 cells, and terminally differentiated effector memory CD45RA+ cells were excluded. TCRdb keeps only in-frame clones here, not all; method: immunoSEQ multiplex PCR. The sample records a few million clones, 93% being singletons. The specimen sequenced was naive CD8+ T cells from PBMCs. The receptors were sampled from a man between 18 and 35 years old in good health. Some clones in this sample may be carry-over from other donors' samples.

This clone was counted once. The chain carries TRBV7-6 and TRBJ1-3; a possible D gene is TRBD1 (5 bases). The CDR3 sequence is 18 residues long. The V end was cut by 5 bases, the J end by 2 bases, with 22 bases between. Germline CDR1 SGHVS, CDR2 FNYEAQ. The CDR3 sequence is CASSPLAPGGEAGNTIYF. The CDR3, as DNA: TGTGCCAGCAGCCCATTAGCTCCTGGAGGGGAGGCTGGAAACACCATATATTTT.

This chain links TRBV7-9 with TRBJ2-1; D gene ambiguous. CDR1 and CDR2 from the germline V gene are SEHNR and FQNEAQ (reference sequence). V dropped 5 bases and J dropped 10 bases, with 9 bases sitting between them. This CDR3 has 11 amino acids. The DNA of the CDR3 is TGTGCCAGCAGCCCGACGCGGGAGCAGTTCTTC. It translates to CASSPTREQFF. Supplemented by reference TRBV7-9 and TRBJ2-1, the full variable domain reads DTGVSQNPRHKITKRGQNVTFRCDPISEHNRLYWYRQTLGQGPEFLTYFQNEAQLEKSRLLSDRFSAERPKGSFSTLEIQRTEQGDSAMYLCASSPTREQFFGPGTRLTVL.

V and J are TRBV7-3 and TRBJ2-2, with D perhaps being TRBD1 or TRBD2 (5 bases each). The length of the CDR3 is 16 residues. CDR1 is SGHTA and CDR2 is FQGTGA in the germline V gene. The V gene lost 5 bases and the J gene lost 0 bases, with 13 bases spanning the gap. The CDR3 sequence is CASSPGPPTNTGELFF. The CDR3 bases are TGTGCCAGCAGCCCGGGACCGCCGACGAACACCGGGGAGCTGTTTTTT.